This T cell receptor beta chain was identified in a study of blood T cell repertoires in COVID-19. Study processing details: Nucleated cell counts were estimated from reference gene primer amplification. TCRdb's table, derived via immunoSEQ multiplex PCR, lists solely in-frame clones and lacks some. V and J calls and clone size follow that table, whereas D and trimming were derived from the DNA. The table has 310,000 or so clones, 90% seen once. The specimen sequenced was PBMCs or T cells enriched from blood (not recorded which). The clonotype comes from a young woman with acute COVID-19.

CDR3 amino acids: CAWTTGTSGRAGDTGELFF. CDR3 coding DNA: TGTGCCTGGACCACCGGGACTAGCGGGAGGGCCGGGGACACCGGGGAGCTGTTTTTT. The rearrangement joins TRBV30 to TRBJ2-2; 16 nucleotides line up with TRBD2. The CDR3 extends over 19 amino acids. Germline V gene lookup returns CDR1 GTSNPN and CDR2 SVGIG (reference sequence). After removal of 4 bases from V and 3 bases from J, the junction contained 11 bases not matched to a gene.